This T cell receptor (beta chain) is drawn from a study of beta chain features in type 1 diabetes. V shed 10 bases, J shed 7 bases, and the junction held 2 bases outside the gene matches. Germline values: CDR1 ENHRY, CDR2 SYGVKD. This CDR3 spans 12 amino acids. Sequenced material consisted of expressed TCRB transcripts (all of the isolated RNA was reverse transcribed). TCRdb's table, derived via immunoSEQ multiplex PCR, lists solely in-frame clones and lacks some. The sample lists approximately 150,000 clones, about 9.8% occurring once. The TCR was taken from a woman aged 18-30 years in good health. Material: central memory CD4+ T cells from blood. The chain links TRBV10-3 to TRBJ2-1; TRBD2 matches 12 bases. CDR3 sequence reads: CATGLAGNEQFF. CDR3 sequence (DNA): TGTGCCACCGGACTAGCGGGAAATGAGCAGTTCTTC.